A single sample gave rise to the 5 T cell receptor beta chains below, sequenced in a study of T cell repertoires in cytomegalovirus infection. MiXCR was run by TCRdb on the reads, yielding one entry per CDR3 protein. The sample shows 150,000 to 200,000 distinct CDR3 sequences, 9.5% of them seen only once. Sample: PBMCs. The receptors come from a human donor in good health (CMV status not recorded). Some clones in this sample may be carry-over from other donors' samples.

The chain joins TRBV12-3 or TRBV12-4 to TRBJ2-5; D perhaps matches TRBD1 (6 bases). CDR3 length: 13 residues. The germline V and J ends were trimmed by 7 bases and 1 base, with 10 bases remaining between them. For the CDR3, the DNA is TGTGCCAGCAACCAGGACAGCCAAGAGACCCAGTACTTC. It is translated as CASNQDSQETQYF.

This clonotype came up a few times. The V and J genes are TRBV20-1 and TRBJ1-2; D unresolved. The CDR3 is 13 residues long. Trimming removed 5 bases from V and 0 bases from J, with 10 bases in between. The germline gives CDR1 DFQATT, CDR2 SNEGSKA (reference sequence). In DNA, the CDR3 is TGCAGTGCTCTCCGGGAAGCTAACTATGGCTACACCTTC. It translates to CSALREANYGYTF.

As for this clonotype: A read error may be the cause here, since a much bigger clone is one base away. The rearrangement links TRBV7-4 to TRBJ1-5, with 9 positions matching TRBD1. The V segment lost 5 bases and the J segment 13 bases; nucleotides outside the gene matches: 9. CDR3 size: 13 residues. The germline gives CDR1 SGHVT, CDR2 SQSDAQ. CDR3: CASSRRQGVAQHF. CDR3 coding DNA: TGTGCCAGCAGCAGACGACAGGGGGTGGCACAGCATTTT.

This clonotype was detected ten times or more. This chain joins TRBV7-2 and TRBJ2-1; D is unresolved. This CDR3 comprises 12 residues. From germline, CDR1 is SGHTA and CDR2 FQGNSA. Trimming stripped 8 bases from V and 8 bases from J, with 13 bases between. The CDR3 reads CASGSSAYEQFF. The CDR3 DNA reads TGTGCCAGCGGATCCAGTGCGTATGAGCAGTTCTTC.

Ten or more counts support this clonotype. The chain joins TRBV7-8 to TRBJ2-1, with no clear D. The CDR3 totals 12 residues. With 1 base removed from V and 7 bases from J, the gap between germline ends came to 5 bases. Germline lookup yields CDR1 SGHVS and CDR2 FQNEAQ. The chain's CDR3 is CASSLEVNEQFF. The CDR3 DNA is TGTGCCAGCAGCTTAGAGGTAAATGAGCAGTTCTTC.